This T cell receptor beta chain was found in a study of blood T cell repertoires in COVID-19 (dated by TCRdb to 2018 to 2021). As for the study more broadly: Samples covering the acute and convalescent phases of COVID-19 were provided by collaborators in the United States, Italy and Spain. The prospective study material was composed of cDNA or gDNA derived from T cells, B-cell-depleted T cells, or PBMCs. Subjects who had been exposed to COVID-19, were actively infected with it, or had recovered from it provided the deeply sampled blood TCRbeta repertoires that made up the dataset. The repertoires were released in a freely available public database meant as a resource for research on the immune response to SARS-CoV-2. Samples came from the ongoing ImmuneRACE study (first 160 participants) plus 1,254 subjects from 6 global collaborators. Nearly every sample came with metadata listing a de-identified subject ID, COVID-19 status, age in years and sex. Where HLA class I and class II types were available, the types were taken from metadata supplied by the sample provider, not from assay-based typing. What the authors observed across the whole study: How much clinical and demographic metadata was included differed by source and by participant, and the metadata was provided uncurated.

TCRbeta CDR3 regions were amplified from genomic DNA by means of the immunoSEQ Assay, a bias-controlled multiplex PCR. In the authors' own workflow: Within the assay, amplification of reference gene primers was used to estimate how many nucleated cells each sample contained. To quantify the absolute abundance of each unique TCRbeta CDR3 rearrangement, sequence reads were collapsed and filtered. For each sample, productive Simpson clonality was calculated by taking the square root of Simpson's diversity index across productive rearrangements. In TCRdb, the immuneACCESS table is reduced to in-frame sequences with V and J assigned. These tables do not hold every clone; where another copy was compared, an unresolved V gene accounts for under half, and the others remain unexplained. V and J calls plus clone size are reproduced from that table; the DNA served to infer D and trimming. The sample table contains tens of thousands of clones; only one count was recorded for around 85% of them. The leading ten clones occupy about 11% of the sample.

Whole blood was collected in K2EDTA tubes by collaborating institutions according to the institutions' own protocols. For TCRbeta analysis, collaborators shipped samples in one of three forms: frozen whole blood, isolated PBMCs, or DNA extracted from either of those sample types. The germline V gene (reference sequence) yields SGHKS for CDR1 and YYEKEE for CDR2. Between the V and J ends, shortened by 3 bases and 4 bases respectively, the junction contains 11 bases. There are 13 amino acids in the CDR3, from cysteine to phenylalanine inclusive. Just the 39-base CDR3 DNA is kept, in frame starting at base 1. With respect to this clone: It lacks a known antigen. No per-base quality is available; no much larger clone lies one base away.

Material: peripheral blood. The source is a man aged 70 or older with acute or convalescent COVID-19. Rearrangement joined TRBV5-5 to TRBJ2-7, with the D gene too uncertain to name. The CDR3 has the sequence CASSSDNLYEQYF. The DNA reads TGTGCCAGCAGCTCCGACAACTTATACGAGCAGTACTTC.